These 19 T cell receptor beta chains came from one sample sequenced in a study of T cells in Graves' hyperthyroidism and ophthalmopathy. Amplified TCR beta CDR3 regions came from RNA transcripts. HTBI primers were employed in a first-round RT-PCR of the TCR CDR3. TCRdb processed the multiplex PCR reads anew with MiXCR; each CDR3 protein has one entry. This table holds 560,000 or so distinct CDR3 sequences, less than 20% found once. The sample taken for sequencing was blood. The receptors originated from a man aged 40-50 years with Graves' ophthalmopathy.

Ten or more counts support this clonotype. J is TRBJ2-3 and V is TRBV11-3, with TRBD1 matching 7 bases. Trimming removed 3 bases from V and 9 bases from J; junction bases left unmatched: 6. The CDR3 spans 13 residues. Per the germline V gene, CDR1 is SGHNT and CDR2 is YENEEA. The CDR3, as DNA: TGTGCCAGCAGCTTGGGTGACAGGGAGACGCAGTATTTT. Its translation is CASSLGDRETQYF.

This clonotype was detected ten times or more. V is TRBV15 and J is TRBJ1-2, with 10 bases identical to TRBD1. Germline values: CDR1 LNHNV, CDR2 YYDKDF (reference sequence). V lost 3 bases to trimming and J lost 2 bases; unmatched junction nucleotides: 0. This CDR3 is built from 14 residues. The chain's CDR3 is CATSRGQGNYGYTF. The CDR3 DNA reads TGTGCCACCAGCAGGGGACAGGGGAACTATGGCTACACCTTC.

This clonotype was picked up many times. The chain has TRBV11-1 and TRBJ2-5; D is uncertain. Deletions cut 2 bases from V and 3 bases from J, with 13 bases between. In germline, CDR1 is SGHAT, CDR2 FQDESV (reference sequence). The CDR3 sequence is 15 residues long. CDR3 sequence reads: CASSLLKQPKETQYF. The CDR3 nucleotides are TGTGCCAGCAGCTTATTAAAGCAACCTAAAGAGACCCAGTACTTC.

A remark on this clonotype: A much larger clone differs by one base, so this may be a read error. The rearrangement links TRBV28 to TRBJ1-2; TRBD1 aligns across 7 bases. CDR3 length: 11 residues. Germline CDR1 is MDHEN and CDR2 is SYDVKM. The CDR3 DNA reads as TGTGCCGGCAGTTGGAAGGGGGCAGACACCTTC. Residues: CAGSWKGADTF.

There are many counts of this clonotype. The chain employs TRBV7-8 and TRBJ2-2; D is perhaps TRBD1 (6 bases). The germline V and J ends were trimmed by 5 bases and 6 bases, with 22 bases remaining between them. Germline CDR1 SGHVS, CDR2 FQNEAQ. The CDR3 sequence is 17 residues long. The chain's CDR3 is CASSPYISTGFPGELFF. The CDR3 bases are TGTGCCAGCAGCCCCTACATCTCCACAGGGTTCCCCGGGGAGCTGTTTTTT.

On this clonotype itself: Its ends do not fully match the called genes, so a read error is possible. The V call is TRBV9, the J call TRBJ1-2; no reliable D call. The germline V gene encodes CDR1 SGDLS and CDR2 YYNGEE. The CDR3 covers 14 residues. Here the CDR3 reads CASSVVSGSYGYAF. CDR3 coding DNA: TGTGCCAGCAGCGTAGTATCAGGTTCCTATGGCTACGCCTTC.

This clonotype appeared many times. The chain uses TRBV6-1 and TRBJ2-6, with a tentative D call TRBD1 (6 bases). Deletions cut 7 bases from V and 0 bases from J, with 10 bases between. This CDR3 region has 15 residues. Germline V CDR1 and CDR2: MNHNS, SASEGT. CDR3 residues: CASKGGSSGANVLTF. CDR3 nucleotides: TGTGCCAGCAAAGGGGGAAGCTCTGGGGCCAACGTCCTGACTTTC.

The chain is built from TRBV4-3 and TRBJ2-5, with D possibly TRBD2 on 6 matching bases. V was trimmed by 0 bases and J by 3 bases, leaving 11 bases between them. The CDR3 runs to 15 residues. Germline V lookup: CDR1 LGHNA, CDR2 YSLEER. This CDR3 is CASSQDYWGEETQYF. In nucleotides, the CDR3 is TGCGCCAGCAGCCAAGACTACTGGGGGGAAGAGACCCAGTACTTC.

This clonotype was seen many times. The chain carries TRBV30 and TRBJ2-5, with D perhaps TRBD1 or TRBD2 (5 bases each). There are 11 residues in the CDR3. Germline CDR1 GTSNPN, CDR2 SVGIG (reference sequence). V lost 2 bases and J 5 bases, leaving 6 bases between the germline ends. This CDR3 reads CAWSWGETQYF. Written as DNA, the CDR3 is TGTGCCTGGAGTTGGGGGGAGACCCAGTACTTC.

This chain links TRBV27 with TRBJ2-7; no firm D call. The length of the CDR3 is 14 residues. The germline V gene has CDR1 MNHEY and CDR2 SMNVEV (reference sequence). Trimming took off 5 bases at V and 3 bases at J, with 14 bases between the two ends. The CDR3 reads CASSPDGILYEQYF. CDR3 DNA sequence: TGTGCCAGCAGTCCGGACGGAATCCTCTACGAGCAGTACTTC.

V and J are TRBV30 and TRBJ1-5; no clear D. The V end lost 7 bases, the J end lost 0 bases, and 13 bases lay between the germline ends. Per the germline V gene, CDR1 is GTSNPN and CDR2 is SVGIG (reference sequence). The CDR3 sequence is 14 residues long. CDR3 nucleotides: TGTGCCTTAGGTTCTAGAAATAGCAATCAGCCCCAGCATTTT. Translated: CALGSRNSNQPQHF.

This clonotype was seen ten or more times. The chain employs TRBV18 and TRBJ2-3; a weak D match, TRBD2 (5 bases). The germline V gene has CDR1 KGHSH and CDR2 LQKENI. The length of the CDR3 is 13 residues. Trimming cost V 4 bases and J 6 bases, with 11 bases left between them. DNA for the CDR3: TGTGCCAGCTCACTAGAGGGTCCGGATACGCAGTATTTT. Residues: CASSLEGPDTQYF.

V is TRBV12-3 or TRBV12-4 and J is TRBJ1-1; TRBD1 is a possible D gene (6 bases). This CDR3 contains 16 residues. Trimming left V 4 bases short and J 5 bases short, with 20 bases between. The CDR3 here is CASSWGDTGLGTEAFF. The CDR3 DNA reads as TGTGCCAGCAGTTGGGGGGACACAGGCTTGGGTACTGAAGCTTTCTTT.

This clonotype appeared many times. This chain connects TRBV2 to TRBJ1-1; D perhaps matches TRBD1 (6 bases). From germline, CDR1 is SNHLY and CDR2 FYNNEI. This CDR3 has 15 amino acids. Trimming removed 0 bases at V and 5 bases at J, with 13 bases between. The CDR3 region is CASSEATTGKTEAFF. CDR3 bases: TGTGCCAGCAGTGAAGCCACGACAGGTAAAACTGAAGCTTTCTTT. The variable domain in full, completed from reference TRBV2 and TRBJ1-1, reads EPEVTQTPSHQVTQMGQEVILRCVPISNHLYFYWYRQILGQKVEFLVSFYNNEISEKSEIFDDQFSVERPDGSNFTLKIRSTKLEDSAMYFCASSEATTGKTEAFFGQGTRLTVV.

This clonotype showed up many times. The chain couples TRBV7-2 to TRBJ2-7; 11 nucleotides align to TRBD2. Germline V gene data show CDR1 as SGHTA and CDR2 as FQGNSA. V dropped 6 bases and J dropped 6; count of bases not matched to a gene: 7. The CDR3 extends over 14 amino acids. The CDR3, as DNA: TGTGCCAGCAGGCCGACTAGCGGGATGGGCGAGCAGTACTTC. Translated, it gives CASRPTSGMGEQYF.

This clonotype was found many times. The chain joins TRBV20-1 to TRBJ2-7, with 10 positions matching TRBD1. Germline assignment: CDR1 DFQATT and CDR2 SNEGSKA (reference sequence). The CDR3 has 14 amino acids. Losses at the gene ends were 4 bases for V and 1 base for J; bases not matched to a gene: 4. The CDR3 DNA follows: TGCAGTGCTAACGGACAGGGGGTATCCTACGAGCAGTACTTC. Its protein is CSANGQGVSYEQYF.

This clonotype was seen ten or more times. The chain uses TRBV2 and TRBJ2-7; TRBD2 aligns across 9 bases. Trimming cost V 1 base and J 3 bases; bases outside gene matches: 4. The CDR3 is 15 residues long. Germline V gives CDR1 SNHLY, CDR2 FYNNEI. The CDR3 sequence: CASSEGAGGLYEQYF. DNA of the CDR3: TGTGCCAGCAGTGAAGGAGCGGGGGGACTCTACGAGCAGTACTTC.

The chain has TRBV2 and TRBJ2-2, with 8 bases matching TRBD2. Losses at the gene ends were 7 bases for V and 7 bases for J; bases not matched to a gene: 11. CDR1 and CDR2 from the germline V gene are SNHLY and FYNNEI. This CDR3 has 15 residues. CDR3 in amino acids: CASTGTGRVGGELFF. DNA for the CDR3: TGTGCCAGCACCGGGACCGGGAGGGTAGGCGGGGAGCTGTTTTTT.

Many counts were recorded for this clonotype. This chain joins TRBV5-1 and TRBJ2-7; D ambiguous. The germline gives CDR1 SGHRS, CDR2 YFSETQ. The CDR3 loop spans 14 amino acids. Trimming pared 0 bases from V and 5 bases from J, leaving 12 bases between. The CDR3 is CASSLELLWDEQYF. CDR3 nucleotide sequence: TGCGCCAGCAGCTTGGAGTTACTGTGGGACGAGCAGTACTTC.